The 28 T cell receptor beta chains below come from one sample, sequenced in a study of cytomegalovirus exposure and HLA in healthy donors (dated by TCRdb to the late 2010s). Receptor amplification or capture employed the immunoSEQ multiplex PCR assay. For the multiplex PCR, a mixture combining 60 forward primers for TCR Vbeta segments and 13 reverse primers for TCR Jbeta segments was used. TCRdb's version of the immuneACCESS table is confined to in-frame rearrangements and falls short of the full clone set. An unresolved V gene accounts for under half of the shortfall where checked; the remainder is of unknown origin. The sample includes approximately 150,000 clones, with roughly 80% observed a single time. Of the sample, about 4.3% is held by the ten largest clones. Sequenced input: PBMCs. The receptors stem from a woman aged 40 to 49 in good health and CMV-seropositive.

V usage is TRBV5-4 and J usage is TRBJ2-4; possible D gene TRBD1, 6 bases. CDR1 is SGHNT, CDR2 YYREEE, per germline (reference sequence). V lost 4 bases, J lost 0 bases, and 8 bases lay in between. CDR3 size: 14 residues. The CDR3 spells CASSVDRAKNIQYF. CDR3 coding DNA: TGTGCCAGCAGCGTGGACAGAGCCAAAAACATTCAGTACTTC. Together with reference TRBV5-4 and TRBJ2-4, the CDR3 gives the full variable domain: ETGVTQSPTHLIKTRGQQVTLRCSSQSGHNTVSWYQQALGQGPQFIFQYYREEENGRGNFPPRFSGLQFPNYSSELNVNALELDDSALYLCASSVDRAKNIQYFGAGTRLSVL.

The chain uses TRBV4-1 and TRBJ2-7, with a possible D match to TRBD1 (6 bases). The germline V and J ends were trimmed by 1 base and 1 base, with 8 bases remaining between them. The CDR3 runs to 14 residues. Germline CDR1 is MGHRA and CDR2 is YSYEKL. CDR3 DNA: TGCGCCAGCAGCCAAGTAGGGGGTTCCTACGAGCAGTACTTC. Protein sequence: CASSQVGGSYEQYF.

The V and J genes are TRBV5-6 and TRBJ2-7; 7 bases agree with TRBD1. V was clipped by 2 bases and J by 5 bases; unmatched bases: 10. The CDR3 is 15 residues long. The V gene's germline CDR1 is SGHDT and CDR2 YYEEEE. The CDR3 reads CASSLSGGPLDEQYF. The CDR3 nucleotides are TGTGCCAGCAGCTTATCAGGGGGTCCCTTGGACGAGCAGTACTTC.

V gene TRBV11-3 combines with J gene TRBJ2-4; 7 nucleotides agree with TRBD1. The CDR3 runs to 15 residues. V gave up 2 bases and J gave up 5 bases; unmatched junction bases: 6. The V gene's germline CDR1 is SGHNT and CDR2 YENEEA. CDR3 coding DNA: TGTGCCAGCAGCTTAAGTATCGGGACAGAAAACATTCAGTACTTC. As protein: CASSLSIGTENIQYF.

This chain links TRBV28 with TRBJ2-1, with 7 bases fitting TRBD2. The CDR3 is 16 amino acids. Germline assignment: CDR1 MDHEN and CDR2 SYDVKM. V lost 5 bases and J lost 5; bases outside the gene matches: 12. CDR3 coding DNA: TGTGCCAGCAGTCCTCGTCGGGTGGGGGGGGACAATGAGCAGTTCTTC. It translates to CASSPRRVGGDNEQFF.

CDR3 amino acids: CASSLPFGGGNTEAFF. CDR3 coding DNA: TGTGCCAGCAGTTTACCATTTGGGGGCGGCAACACTGAAGCTTTCTTT. The genes are TRBV28 and TRBJ1-1, with TRBD1 as a possible D gene (6 bases). V gave up 2 bases and J gave up 2 bases, with 15 bases separating them. CDR1 and CDR2 from the germline V gene are MDHEN and SYDVKM. CDR3 length: 16 residues.

The V and J genes are TRBV5-1 and TRBJ2-2; 8 nucleotides align to TRBD2. The CDR3 totals 17 residues. V lost 1 base and J lost 1; bases outside the gene matches: 6. Germline loops: CDR1 SGHRS, CDR2 YFSETQ. The CDR3 sequence is CASSLLGLALNTGELFF. The CDR3 bases are TGCGCCAGCAGCTTGCTCGGACTAGCTCTGAACACCGGGGAGCTGTTTTTT.

This clone was seen once. This chain connects TRBV10-3 to TRBJ1-2; the D is unclear. The ends were cut back, 7 bases at V and 8 bases at J, with 23 bases in the middle. Germline V gene data show CDR1 as ENHRY and CDR2 as SYGVKD. This CDR3 spans 15 amino acids. The chain's CDR3 is CAIKYRELPVHGYTF. In DNA form, the CDR3 reads TGTGCCATCAAGTACCGGGAACTACCGGTTCACGGCTACACCTTC.

This clone was detected a few times. CDR3 nucleotide sequence: TGCGCCAGCAGCTTGTGGGCAGGGGGAGAAAAACTGTTTTTT. Protein sequence: CASSLWAGGEKLFF. V and J are TRBV5-1 and TRBJ1-4, with 7 nucleotides matching TRBD1. The germline V gene has CDR1 SGHRS and CDR2 YFSETQ. This CDR3 region has 14 residues. V shed 1 base, J shed 8 bases, and the junction held 5 bases outside the gene matches. Based on the CDR3 plus reference TRBV5-1 and TRBJ1-4, the full variable domain is KAGVTQTPRYLIKTRGQQVTLSCSPISGHRSVSWYQQTPGQGLQFLFEYFSETQRNKGNFPGRFSGRQFSNSRSEMNVSTLELGDSALYLCASSLWAGGEKLFFGSGTQLSVL.

The chain uses TRBV27 and TRBJ2-3; 11 bases map to TRBD2. The length of the CDR3 is 16 residues. The V segment lost 6 bases and the J segment 8 bases; nucleotides outside the gene matches: 13. Looked up from germline, CDR1 is MNHEY and CDR2 is SMNVEV (reference sequence). CDR3 coding DNA: TGTGCCAGCAGCTTCGCTAGCGGGGGGTATGTCGGTACGCAGTATTTT. It translates to CASSFASGGYVGTQYF.

The rearrangement links TRBV27 to TRBJ1-6; no reliable D call. Trimming pared 0 bases from V and 9 bases from J, leaving 15 bases between. The CDR3 length is 16 residues. The V gene's germline CDR1 is MNHEY and CDR2 SMNVEV (reference sequence). CDR3 residues: CASSLSSPAGSSPLHF. DNA for the CDR3: TGTGCCAGCAGTTTATCAAGTCCCGCCGGTAGTTCACCCCTCCACTTT.

This chain uses TRBV7-2 with TRBJ1-6; 7 bases are a match to TRBD1. The ends lost 1 base at V and 5 bases at J; junction bases unmatched: 8. The CDR3 totals 17 residues. The germline CDR1 and CDR2 sequences are SGHTA and FQGNSA. Here the CDR3 DNA reads TGTGCCAGCAGCTTAGTGTCCACAGGGGCCCATAATTCACCCCTCCACTTT. This encodes CASSLVSTGAHNSPLHF.

As for this clone: The same CDR3 also results from other DNA sequences found in this sample. V and J are TRBV9 and TRBJ1-1; D is unresolved. With 0 bases removed from V and 3 bases from J, the gap between germline ends came to 6 bases. The germline gives CDR1 SGDLS, CDR2 YYNGEE. CDR3 length equals 13 residues. The CDR3 nucleotides read TGTGCCAGCAGCGTAGACCGGGACACTGAAGCTTTCTTT. This sequence encodes CASSVDRDTEAFF.

This clone was found once. The CDR3 protein is CASSFQGAYEQYF. CDR3 coding DNA: TGTGCCAGCAGCTTTCAGGGTGCCTACGAGCAGTACTTC. This chain connects TRBV7-2 to TRBJ2-7; possibly TRBD1 for D (5 bases). Deletions cut 3 bases from V and 2 bases from J, with 8 bases between. CDR1 is SGHTA, CDR2 FQGNSA, per germline. The CDR3 has 13 residues.

The CDR3 spells CASSLLGSGNTIYF. For the CDR3, the DNA is TGCGCCAGCAGCTTGCTAGGCTCTGGAAACACCATATATTTT. The genes are TRBV5-1 and TRBJ1-3; no reliable D call. V lost 1 base and J lost 0, with 5 bases in between. The CDR3 covers 14 residues. Looked up from germline, CDR1 is SGHRS and CDR2 is YFSETQ.

The chain recombines TRBV27 with TRBJ1-1, with 8 bases that match TRBD1. The junction had 6 bases not matched to a gene; V was cut back by 3 bases and J by 6 bases. There are 14 residues in the CDR3. Germline assignment: CDR1 MNHEY and CDR2 SMNVEV (reference sequence). DNA of the CDR3: TGTGCCAGCAGTTTTGGACAGGGCGGGTCTGAAGCTTTCTTT. It encodes CASSFGQGGSEAFF.

CDR3 coding DNA: TGTGCCAGCAGCCTTGGACAGAGATTAAACACCGGGGAGCTGTTTTTT. Its protein product is CASSLGQRLNTGELFF. This chain links TRBV6-6 with TRBJ2-2, with D perhaps matching TRBD1 (6 bases). The length of the CDR3 is 16 residues. In germline, CDR1 is MNHNY, CDR2 SVGAGI (reference sequence). V lost 6 bases and J 2 bases, leaving 16 bases between the germline ends.

The chain employs TRBV5-1 and TRBJ2-7; 11 bases align to TRBD2. V shed 2 bases, J shed 7 bases, and the junction held 11 bases outside the gene matches. Germline loops: CDR1 SGHRS, CDR2 YFSETQ. The length of the CDR3 is 16 residues. The CDR3 DNA is TGCGCCAGCAGCTTAACCACTAGCGGGGGCTTCGGAGAGCAGTACTTC. Amino acid sequence: CASSLTTSGGFGEQYF.

The CDR3 reads CASSLGPPGEKLFF. The DNA of the CDR3 is TGCGCCAGCAGCTTGGGGCCACCCGGGGAAAAACTGTTTTTT. The V call is TRBV5-1, the J call TRBJ1-4; no clear D. CDR1 and CDR2 (germline): SGHRS, YFSETQ. Trimming pared 0 bases from V and 8 bases from J, leaving 11 bases between. This CDR3 has 14 residues.

The chain carries TRBV6-6 and TRBJ1-5, with 7 bases aligning to TRBD1. The V gene's germline CDR1 is MNHNY and CDR2 SVGAGI (reference sequence). This CDR3 has 16 residues. V shed 7 bases and J 0 bases; nucleotides not matched to a gene: 9. CDR3 nucleotides: TGTGCCAGCACCCAAATGACAGGGATTAGCAATCAGCCCCAGCATTTT. It translates to CASTQMTGISNQPQHF.

CDR3 DNA: TGTGCCTGGAGTGGACTCGGACTAGCGGGACGAGATACGCAGTATTTT. Amino acids: CAWSGLGLAGRDTQYF. This chain joins TRBV30 and TRBJ2-3; TRBD2 agrees at 12 bases. CDR3 length equals 16 residues. V was pared by 1 base and J by 5 bases, with 7 bases of the junction left unmatched. Germline values: CDR1 GTSNPN, CDR2 SVGIG (reference sequence).

V and J are TRBV11-2 and TRBJ1-3; tentatively, D is TRBD1 (6 bases). The CDR3 has 17 amino acids. CDR1 and CDR2 from the germline V gene are SGHAT and FQNNGV. Trimming took 5 bases from V and 2 from J, leaving 19 bases between them. The CDR3 spells CASSPRIQGLAGNTIYF. The CDR3 bases are TGTGCCAGCAGCCCCCGGATACAGGGTTTGGCTGGAAACACCATATATTTT.

This clone has more than one count but fewer than ten. This chain joins TRBV5-4 and TRBJ2-1; D may be TRBD2 (7 bases). Germline values: CDR1 SGHNT, CDR2 YYREEE (reference sequence). Between the trimmed V and J ends, which lost 6 bases and 6 bases, there was a span of 13 bases. The CDR3 covers 13 residues. CDR3 region: CASTPRGANEQFF. CDR3 nucleotide sequence: TGTGCCAGCACCCCCCGGGGGGCCAATGAGCAGTTCTTC.

Details on this clone: This may stem from a read error, because a much larger clone lies one nucleotide away. The V call is TRBV28, the J call TRBJ2-5, with 7 bases that match TRBD1. The J call may be mistaken, given a closer DNA end match to TRBJ2-7. Per the germline V gene, CDR1 is MDHEN and CDR2 is SYDVKM. The CDR3 loop spans 13 amino acids. CDR3 loop: CASSPPGGYEQYF. The CDR3 DNA is TGTGCCAGCAGTCCCCCAGGGGGCTACGAGCAGTACTTC.

This clone was recorded only once. The V gene is TRBV25-1, the J gene TRBJ1-5; D remains ambiguous. The CDR3 runs 15 residues. CDR1 and CDR2 (germline): MGHDK, SYGVNS. The V gene lost 4 bases and the J gene lost 3 bases, with 13 bases spanning the gap. The CDR3 region has the DNA TGTGCCAGCAGTGGCCGGGGTGGAAACAATCAGCCCCAGCATTTT. Translation: CASSGRGGNNQPQHF.

The chain links TRBV7-2 to TRBJ2-1, with 15 bases fitting TRBD2. V lost 3 bases, J lost 10 bases, and 4 bases stayed unmatched. Germline CDR1 is SGHTA and CDR2 is FQGNSA. The CDR3 contains 15 residues. Written as DNA, the CDR3 is TGTGCCAGCAGCTTGGGACTAGCGGGAGGAAAGGAGCAGTTCTTC. Encoded protein: CASSLGLAGGKEQFF.

This clone was seen just once. V is TRBV6-5 and J is TRBJ2-7; a possible D gene is TRBD2 (7 bases). The CDR3 runs 13 residues. Germline-derived CDR1 and CDR2 are MNHEY and SVGAGI. V was clipped by 9 bases and J by 0 bases, with 12 bases between them. Here the CDR3 reads CASWGGGSYEQYF. CDR3 coding DNA: TGTGCCAGTTGGGGGGGCGGCTCCTACGAGCAGTACTTC.

This chain joins TRBV30 and TRBJ1-1; a possible D gene is TRBD1 (5 bases). CDR3 length: 13 amino acids. CDR1 GTSNPN and CDR2 SVGIG come from the germline V gene (reference sequence). Trimming took off 2 bases at V and 5 bases at J, with 12 bases between the two ends. The CDR3 region is CAWSFPGLTEAFF. For the CDR3, the DNA is TGTGCCTGGAGTTTTCCAGGGCTTACTGAAGCTTTCTTT.